This T cell receptor (beta chain) was identified in a study of CD8+ T cells in alopecia areata. Findings of the study overall: Clarity of TCR sharing across patients fell short of that in mice, possibly HLA-related.

The sample's treatment: oral pan-JAK inhibitor, 5-10 mg twice daily. TCR sequencing used cDNA made by reverse transcription of extracted RNA. Libraries were prepared by immunoSEQ multiplex PCR; TCRdb keeps only in-frame clonotypes and omits some of them. The sample includes over 250,000 clones, roughly 60% seen only once; the top ten take 0.93%. This clone was seen only a few times. The antigen is undetermined. Germline V CDR1 and CDR2: LGHNA, YSLEER. This CDR3 is built from 15 residues. V was pared by 4 bases and J by 10 bases, with 6 bases of the junction left unmatched. The sample consisted of CD4+ T cells sorted from blood, taken around week 54, from a patient treated with tofacitinib. The clonotype originates from a human donor with alopecia areata. This sequence joins TRBV4-3 and TRBJ2-1, with 14 bases matching TRBD2. The CDR3 DNA reads TGCGCCAGCAGCCCGGGACTAGCGGGGGCTCGAGAGCAGTTCTTC. It is translated as CASSPGLAGAREQFF.